Listed below are T cell receptor beta chains from one sample, sequenced in a study of blood T cell repertoires in COVID-19. TCRdb keeps only in-frame clones here, not all; method: immunoSEQ multiplex PCR. This sample has about 20,000 clones; approximately 79% occur once, and the top ten carry 56%. The specimen sequenced was peripheral blood. Source of these receptors: a man older than 75 with acute or convalescent COVID-19. Each CDR3 is given with its conserved first and last residue. D genes are given only for firm matches. Only part of the rows carry a size: once, few, many, or a class if the clone is expanded.

NA,few,TRBJ1-2,TRBV27,TGTGCCAGCAGTTTATCCGACACGCCGCTCTATGGCTACACCTTC,CASSLSDTPLYGYTF
NA,NA,TRBJ1-2,TRBV14,TGTGCCAGCAGCCAAAGTACTCGGACAGCTCACTGGTTC,CASSQSTRTAHWF
NA,NA,TRBJ1-1,TRBV6-6,TGTGCCAGCAGTTACTACTCCCGGAACACTGAAGCTTTCTTT,CASSYYSRNTEAFF
NA,NA,TRBJ2-2,TRBV5-1,TGCGCCAGCAGCTCGCCCCCAGCCGGGGAGCTGTTTTTT,CASSSPPAGELFF
NA,NA,TRBJ2-1,TRBV4-2,TGTGCCAGCAGCCGACGGAGTAATGAGCAGTTCTTC,CASSRRSNEQFF
NA,few,TRBJ2-7,TRBV28,TGTGCCAGCAGTGTCGGCGGGCCCCTGACCTACGAGCAGTACTTC,CASSVGGPLTYEQYF
NA,NA,TRBJ2-7,TRBV11-2,TGTGCCAGCAGCTTAGATCGCAGGGGCGAGCAGTACTTC,CASSLDRRGEQYF
TRBD1,few,TRBJ2-5,TRBV5-1,TGCGCCAGCAGCTTGGGAGGGACAGGGGTAGAGACCCAGTACTTC,CASSLGGTGVETQYF
NA,NA,TRBJ2-1,TRBV5-1,TGCGCCAGCAGCTTGGTGGTACAGCCCAATGAGCAGTTCTTC,CASSLVVQPNEQFF
NA,NA,TRBJ2-3,TRBV3-1/TRBV3-2,TGTGCCAGCAGCCTACAGAGCACTAGCACAGATACGCAGTATTTT,CASSLQSTSTDTQYF
TRBD1,NA,TRBJ2-3,TRBV6-6,TGTGCCAGCAGACGAGGGGGCCAGGTGGATACGCAGTATTTT,CASRRGGQVDTQYF
NA,NA,TRBJ1-1,TRBV9,TGTGCCAGCAGCGTGTTCATCAACACTGAAGCTTTCTTT,CASSVFINTEAFF
TRBD1,NA,TRBJ1-3,TRBV6-5,TGTGCCAGCAGCGTGACAGGGGTAATATATTTT,CASSVTGVIYF
TRBD2,NA,TRBJ2-2,TRBV7-6,TGTGCCAGCAGCTTAGGCGGGACTAGCGCGAACACCGGGGAGCTGTTTTTT,CASSLGGTSANTGELFF
TRBD2,NA,TRBJ2-1,TRBV19,TGTGCCAGTAGTATTGCCACTAGCGGGAGGTTCGGTGAGCAGTTCTTC,CASSIATSGRFGEQFF
TRBD1,once,TRBJ1-1,TRBV6-5,TGTGCCAGCAGGGGAACAGGGGCGGGCCGTTACGAAGCTTTCTTT,CASRGTGAGRYEAFF
NA,NA,TRBJ2-5,TRBV2,TGTGCCAGCAGTGAAGATCCAGGGATGGGCAAAGAGACCCAGTACTTC,CASSEDPGMGKETQYF
TRBD1,NA,TRBJ1-1,TRBV6-5,TGTGCCAGCAGCCGAACCCAGGGGGGCCCTGAAGCTTTCTTT,CASSRTQGGPEAFF
TRBD1,NA,TRBJ1-3,TRBV18,TGTGCCAGCTCACCACCGGACAGGCCTGGAAACACCATATATTTT,CASSPPDRPGNTIYF
TRBD1,NA,TRBJ2-6,TRBV11-3,TGTGCCAGCAGCTCGAACAGGGGGGACGGGGCCAACGTCCTGACTTTC,CASSSNRGDGANVLTF
NA,NA,TRBJ1-2,TRBV19,TGTGCCAGTAGTCCCGAGGCAGCGGACTATGGCTACACCTTC,CASSPEAADYGYTF
NA,NA,TRBJ1-1,TRBV19,TGTGCCAGTAGTCCGCAGGGTAGTGTCACTGAAGCTTTCTTT,CASSPQGSVTEAFF